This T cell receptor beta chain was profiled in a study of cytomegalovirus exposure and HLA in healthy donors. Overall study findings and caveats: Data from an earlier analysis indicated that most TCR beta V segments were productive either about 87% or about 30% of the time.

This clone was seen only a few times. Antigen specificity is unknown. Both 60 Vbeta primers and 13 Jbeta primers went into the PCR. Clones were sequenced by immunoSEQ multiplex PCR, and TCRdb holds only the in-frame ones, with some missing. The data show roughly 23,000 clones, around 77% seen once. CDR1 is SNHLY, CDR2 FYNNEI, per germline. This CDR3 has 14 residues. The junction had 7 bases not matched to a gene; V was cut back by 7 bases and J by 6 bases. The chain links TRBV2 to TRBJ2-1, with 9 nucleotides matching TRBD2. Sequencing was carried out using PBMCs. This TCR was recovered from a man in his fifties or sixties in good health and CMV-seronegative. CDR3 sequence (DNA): TGTGCCAGCAATAGACTAGCGGTCGCCAATGAGCAGTTCTTC. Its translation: CASNRLAVANEQFF. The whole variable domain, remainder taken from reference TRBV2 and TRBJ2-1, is EPEVTQTPSHQVTQMGQEVILRCVPISNHLYFYWYRQILGQKVEFLVSFYNNEISEKSEIFDDQFSVERPDGSNFTLKIRSTKLEDSAMYFCASNRLAVANEQFFGPGTRLTVL.